The rows below give T cell receptor beta chains drawn from one sample of a study of radiation and T cells in renal cell carcinoma. Here immunoSEQ multiplex PCR was the method, and the copy in TCRdb shows in-frame clones only, minus some. The sample lists 70,000 or so clones, 82% occurring once. The sequencing here drew on blood, taken from a patient whose treatment included radiotherapy and nephrectomy. Receptors originate from a man aged 55 to 70 with renal cell carcinoma. The CDR3 runs from the conserved cysteine through the conserved F or W. A D gene is named only where the DNA matches it firmly. Expanded clones are given a class, and other clones once, few, many or no size at all.

j_gene | d_gene | abundance | v_gene | CDR3aa | CDR3nt
TRBJ1-1 | . | . | TRBV27 | CASSSMLGATEAFF | TGTGCCAGCAGTTCCATGCTGGGAGCCACTGAAGCTTTCTTT
TRBJ2-6 | . | once | TRBV5-4 | CASEPRDVGANVLTF | TGTGCCAGCGAGCCCCGGGACGTAGGGGCCAACGTCCTGACTTTC
TRBJ1-6 | . | . | TRBV10-3 | CAINTGGADSPLHF | TGTGCCATCAACACAGGCGGCGCGGATTCACCCCTCCACTTT
TRBJ1-4 | TRBD1 | . | TRBV7-8 | CASSTGGEKLFF | TGTGCCAGCAGCACAGGGGGGGAAAAACTGTTTTTT
TRBJ2-7 | . | . | TRBV10-3 | CAIRGGASRSYEQYF | TGTGCCATCAGGGGGGGGGCTAGCAGGTCCTACGAGCAGTACTTC
TRBJ2-5 | TRBD1 | . | TRBV19 | CASSVSGTGKETQYF | TGTGCCAGTAGTGTCTCCGGGACAGGGAAAGAGACCCAGTACTTC
TRBJ2-2 | . | once | TRBV10-2 | CASRSLASEEELFF | TGCGCCAGCAGAAGTCTAGCATCCGAGGAAGAGCTGTTTTTT
TRBJ2-1 | . | . | TRBV9 | CASSVAHGRINEQFF | TGTGCCAGCAGCGTAGCCCACGGGAGAATCAATGAGCAGTTCTTC
TRBJ2-5 | . | . | TRBV7-2 | CASSLFGKEGAQYF | TGTGCCAGCAGCTTATTTGGAAAGGAGGGGGCCCAGTACTTC
TRBJ1-1 | . | . | TRBV28 | CASSSPGRRNTEAFF | TGTGCCAGCAGTTCCCCGGGGCGAAGGAACACTGAAGCTTTCTTT
TRBJ1-2 | TRBD1 | . | TRBV15 | CATSRAGQGVNGYTF | TGTGCCACCAGCAGAGCGGGACAGGGGGTTAATGGCTACACCTTC
TRBJ2-7 | TRBD1 | . | TRBV18 | CASSPGQGTYEQYF | TGTGCCAGCTCACCGGGACAGGGTACCTACGAGCAGTACTTC
TRBJ2-7 | . | . | TRBV28 | CASCEQAPYEQYF | TGTGCCAGCTGCGAACAGGCTCCCTACGAGCAGTACTTC
TRBJ2-2 | TRBD1 | . | TRBV25-1 | CASSESDRDTGELFF | TGTGCCAGCAGTGAATCCGACAGGGACACCGGGGAGCTGTTTTTT
TRBJ1-2 | . | . | TRBV7-9 | CASSYRGRIYGYTF | TGTGCCAGCAGTTATCGAGGGCGGATTTATGGCTACACCTTC
TRBJ2-1 | TRBD1 | . | TRBV11-1 | CASSPRGSSYNEQFF | TGTGCCAGCAGCCCCAGGGGGAGCTCCTACAATGAGCAGTTCTTC
TRBJ1-2 | . | . | TRBV4-2 | CASSQDGGRDYGYTF | TGTGCCAGCAGCCAAGACGGGGGAAGGGACTATGGCTACACCTTC
TRBJ2-1 | . | . | TRBV7-6 | CASSSLESEQFF | TGTGCCAGCAGCTCTTTAGAAAGTGAGCAGTTCTTC
TRBJ2-1 | TRBD2 | . | TRBV7-9 | CASSYEAGYNEQFF | TGTGCCAGCAGCTACGAAGCGGGATACAATGAGCAGTTCTTC
TRBJ2-6 | . | . | TRBV7-2 | CASSPGPGPVLTF | TGTGCCAGCAGCCCCGGACCGGGCCCCGTCCTGACTTTC
TRBJ2-5 | . | . | TRBV11-2 | CASSLGGYSETQYF | TGTGCCAGCAGCTTAGGGGGCTACTCAGAGACCCAGTACTTC
TRBJ1-1 | . | . | TRBV4-2 | CASSQRQIGFTEAFF | TGTGCCAGCAGCCAACGTCAGATAGGGTTCACTGAAGCTTTCTTT
TRBJ2-6 | . | . | TRBV7-7 | CASSWKPQSRANVLTF | TGTGCCAGCAGCTGGAAGCCACAAAGTCGGGCCAACGTCCTGACTTTC
TRBJ2-1 | . | . | TRBV30 | CAWSARNEQFF | TGTGCCTGGAGTGCAAGAAATGAGCAGTTCTTC
TRBJ1-2 | . | . | TRBV9 | CASSLRTSNYGYTF | TGTGCCAGCAGCCTCCGGACGAGTAACTATGGCTACACCTTC
TRBJ2-1 | TRBD2 | once | TRBV15 | CATSERTSGRALGYNEQFF | TGTGCCACCAGCGAAAGGACTAGCGGGAGGGCCCTCGGGTACAATGAGCAGTTCTTC
TRBJ1-2 | . | . | TRBV30 | CAWSVRAGGYGYTF | TGTGCCTGGAGTGTAAGGGCAGGCGGTTATGGCTACACCTTC
TRBJ1-4 | . | . | TRBV15 | CATSPESGRTNEKLFF | TGTGCCACCAGCCCCGAAAGCGGGCGAACTAATGAAAAACTGTTTTTT
TRBJ1-1 | . | few | TRBV5-4 | CASSLAGYTEAFF | TGTGCCAGCAGCTTGGCCGGATACACTGAAGCTTTCTTT
TRBJ2-1 | TRBD2 | . | TRBV4-3 | CASSLGLPNEQFF | TGCGCCAGCAGCCTGGGACTACCCAATGAGCAGTTCTTC
TRBJ2-1 | TRBD2 | . | TRBV6-6 | CAYKREGYNEQFF | TGTGCCTACAAGCGGGAGGGCTACAATGAGCAGTTCTTC
TRBJ2-4 | TRBD1 | . | TRBV19 | CASSIRLLGQGAENIQYF | TGTGCCAGTAGTATAAGGTTACTCGGACAGGGGGCGGAAAACATTCAGTACTTC
TRBJ2-7 | . | . | TRBV28 | CASSPSGNSYEQYF | TGTGCCAGCAGCCCGAGCGGAAACTCCTACGAGCAGTACTTC
TRBJ1-1 | . | few | TRBV7-3 | CASSARNTEAFF | TGTGCCAGCAGCGCTCGTAACACTGAAGCTTTCTTT
TRBJ2-6 | TRBD2 | once | TRBV11-2 | CASSLDGRPLRANVLTF | TGTGCCAGCAGCTTAGACGGGAGGCCGCTTCGGGCCAACGTCCTGACTTTC
TRBJ2-2 | . | . | TRBV7-2 | CASSLDMRRGTGELFF | TGTGCCAGCAGCTTAGATATGCGCAGGGGCACCGGGGAGCTGTTTTTT
TRBJ2-3 | . | few | TRBV4-3 | CASSQAPIPGPTDTQYF | TGCGCCAGCAGCCAAGCCCCAATCCCGGGTCCCACAGATACGCAGTATTTT
TRBJ1-4 | . | . | TRBV28 | CASSLWGESEKLFF | TGTGCCAGCAGTTTATGGGGGGAGAGTGAAAAACTGTTTTTT
TRBJ1-2 | TRBD1 | . | TRBV5-1 | CASSFTGDWGYTF | TGCGCCAGCAGCTTTACAGGGGACTGGGGCTACACCTTC
TRBJ2-4 | TRBD2 | few | TRBV5-1 | CASSLAGLAETLGIQYF | TGCGCCAGCAGCTTGGCGGGACTAGCGGAGACCCTAGGCATTCAGTACTTC
TRBJ2-7 | . | . | TRBV7-2 | CASSLVLHEQYF | TGTGCCAGCAGCTTAGTACTCCACGAGCAGTACTTC
TRBJ1-5 | . | . | TRBV5-1 | CASSLEANRPQHF | TGCGCCAGCAGCTTGGAGGCAAATCGGCCCCAGCATTTT
TRBJ2-3 | . | once | TRBV18 | CASSPFALRGSTDTQYF | TGTGCCAGCTCACCATTTGCTTTAAGGGGAAGCACAGATACGCAGTATTTT
TRBJ2-5 | . | . | TRBV6-6 | CASSIQKETQYF | TGTGCCAGCAGTATACAGAAAGAGACCCAGTACTTC
TRBJ1-5 | . | . | TRBV27 | CASRPGTISNQPQHF | TGTGCCAGCAGGCCCGGGACAATCAGCAATCAGCCCCAGCATTTT
TRBJ2-5 | . | . | TRBV2 | CASIKGANQETQYF | TGTGCCAGCATTAAGGGAGCAAACCAAGAGACCCAGTACTTC
TRBJ1-4 | . | few | TRBV19 | CAVGQLTNEKLFF | TGTGCCGTTGGACAGCTTACTAATGAAAAACTGTTTTTT
TRBJ2-2 | . | . | TRBV9 | CASNGHPNTGELFF | TGTGCCAGCAACGGACACCCGAACACCGGGGAGCTGTTTTTT
TRBJ1-1 | . | few | TRBV18 | CASSLVGENTEAFF | TGTGCCAGCTCATTGGTCGGGGAGAACACTGAAGCTTTCTTT
TRBJ2-1 | TRBD2 | few | TRBV11-3 | CASSLGRLAAYNEQFF | TGTGCCAGCAGCTTAGGTAGGCTAGCGGCTTACAATGAGCAGTTCTTC
TRBJ2-1 | TRBD1 | . | TRBV5-1 | CASSLEQGAYNEQFF | TGCGCCAGCAGCTTGGAACAGGGGGCGTACAATGAGCAGTTCTTC
TRBJ2-5 | . | . | TRBV7-2 | CASSLDREKETQYF | TGTGCCAGCAGCTTAGACAGGGAAAAAGAGACCCAGTACTTC
TRBJ2-3 | TRBD2 | . | TRBV5-4 | CASSLKFSGSGTDTQYF | TGTGCCAGCAGCTTGAAATTTAGCGGGAGTGGGACAGATACGCAGTATTTT
TRBJ2-3 | TRBD2 | . | TRBV4-2 | CASHPGLAGITDTQYF | TGTGCCAGCCATCCGGGACTAGCGGGGATCACAGATACGCAGTATTTT
TRBJ1-2 | . | once | TRBV5-1 | CASSLGHGYGYTF | TGCGCCAGCAGCTTGGGACACGGGTATGGCTACACCTTC